One sample yielded the 18 T cell receptor beta chains listed below, sequenced in a study of graft-versus-host responses after intestinal transplantation. TCRdb's table, derived via immunoSEQ multiplex PCR, lists solely in-frame clones and lacks some. Altogether about 51,000 clones are present, more than 70% being singletons, with the ten largest covering approximately 0.6%. No antigen has been identified for these receptors. The sample was unstimulated CD4+ T cells sorted from spleen or lymph node cells, taken before transplant. The receptors derive from a human donor who was the organ donor for an intestinal transplant.

The CDR3 DNA is TGTGCCTGGAGTGATTACAGTCACACCGGGGAGCTGTTTTTT. Its translation: CAWSDYSHTGELFF. This sequence joins TRBV30 and TRBJ2-2; D remains ambiguous. V was clipped by 1 base and J by 3 bases, with 9 bases between them. The germline V gene encodes CDR1 GTSNPN and CDR2 SVGIG (reference sequence). The CDR3 covers 14 residues.

The chain joins TRBV7-2 to TRBJ2-5; D gene ambiguous. V was trimmed by 1 base and J by 6 bases, leaving 6 bases between them. The V gene's germline CDR1 is SGHTA and CDR2 FQGNSA. The CDR3 sequence is 12 residues long. CDR3 bases: TGTGCCAGCAGCTTAGAGCCGAAGACCCAGTACTTC. This gives the protein CASSLEPKTQYF.

The V call is TRBV4-1, the J call TRBJ2-2, with 8 bases aligning to TRBD2. CDR1 and CDR2 (germline): MGHRA, YSYEKL. V was clipped by 4 bases and J by 2 bases; unmatched bases: 12. The CDR3 is 18 amino acids. The CDR3 DNA is TGCGCCAGCAGCCTAAGAGGGAGCGGGAGCCCTAACACCGGGGAGCTGTTTTTT. Protein product: CASSLRGSGSPNTGELFF.

The chain combines TRBV6-5 with TRBJ2-5; TRBD2 matches 9 bases. The CDR3 totals 15 residues. After removal of 2 bases from V and 4 bases from J, the junction contained 5 bases not matched to a gene. CDR1 is MNHEY and CDR2 is SVGAGI in the germline V gene. The CDR3: CASSYDSGSPETQYF. The CDR3 DNA sequence: TGTGCCAGCAGTTACGATAGCGGGAGCCCAGAGACCCAGTACTTC.

The rearrangement uses TRBV20-1 and TRBJ2-3; D is uncertain. Germline loops: CDR1 DFQATT, CDR2 SNEGSKA (reference sequence). Between the trimmed V and J ends, which lost 6 bases and 6 bases, there was a span of 7 bases. CDR3 length: 10 amino acids. CDR3 nucleotides: TGCAGTGCCCACTTCGATACGCAGTATTTT. It encodes CSAHFDTQYF.

The gene calls are TRBV30 and TRBJ2-3; 9 bases fit TRBD2. This CDR3 has 13 residues. J was trimmed by 5 bases and V by 5 bases; bases with no gene match: 5. Germline V gene sequence: CDR1 GTSNPN, CDR2 SVGIG (reference sequence). In nucleotides, the CDR3 is TGTGCCTGGGCTAGCGGGAAGGAAGATACGCAGTATTTT. Its translation: CAWASGKEDTQYF.

The chain uses TRBV9 and TRBJ2-2; maybe TRBD1 (6 bases). Between the trimmed V and J ends, which lost 3 bases and 4 bases, there was a span of 19 bases. The CDR3 spans 17 residues. Per germline, CDR1 SGDLS and CDR2 YYNGEE. This CDR3 is CASSARDTPRGTGELFF. The CDR3 DNA reads TGTGCCAGCAGCGCCCGGGACACCCCCAGGGGCACCGGGGAGCTGTTTTTT.

The sample holds one count of this clone. The J gene is TRBJ2-5, the V gene TRBV19, with D possibly TRBD2 on 5 matching bases. This CDR3 is built from 14 residues. Looked up from germline, CDR1 is LNHDA and CDR2 is SQIVND (reference sequence). Trimming cost V 5 bases and J 1 base, with 11 bases left between them. The CDR3 bases are TGTGCCAGTAGTCCTCTTGGACTCCAAGAGACCCAGTACTTC. Translated: CASSPLGLQETQYF.

This clone was seen only once. The chain combines TRBV20-1 with TRBJ1-1; D remains unclear. Trimming cost V 2 bases and J 1 base, with 2 bases left between them. The CDR3 extends over 11 amino acids. CDR1 DFQATT and CDR2 SNEGSKA come from the germline V gene (reference sequence). The CDR3, as DNA: TGCAGTGCTAGACAGAACACTGAAGCTTTCTTT. Translation gives CSARQNTEAFF.

The gene calls are TRBV11-2 and TRBJ1-1; the D gene is possibly TRBD1 (5 bases). Trimming took 5 bases from V and 6 from J, leaving 22 bases between them. CDR3 size: 16 residues. In germline, CDR1 is SGHAT, CDR2 FQNNGV. The CDR3 coding sequence is TGTGCCAGCAGCACGGTGGGGCGTACAACACACGCTGAAGCTTTCTTT. This encodes CASSTVGRTTHAEAFF. The whole variable domain, remainder taken from reference TRBV11-2 and TRBJ1-1, is EAGVAQSPRYKIIEKRQSVAFWCNPISGHATLYWYQQILGQGPKLLIQFQNNGVVDDSQLPKDRFSAERLKGVDSTLKIQPAKLEDSAVYLCASSTVGRTTHAEAFFGQGTRLTVV.

The chain uses TRBV19 and TRBJ2-6; TRBD2 is a possible D gene (6 bases). This CDR3 spans 18 amino acids. From germline, CDR1 is LNHDA and CDR2 SQIVND (reference sequence). V shed 3 bases and J shed 0 bases, with 15 bases lying between them. This chain's CDR3 is CASSIKVRGVSGANVLTF. CDR3 bases: TGTGCCAGTAGTATTAAGGTTCGCGGGGTCTCTGGGGCCAACGTCCTGACTTTC.

V and J are TRBV14 and TRBJ2-5; D gene uncertain. Matching the DNA end better, TRBJ2-7 makes the J call doubtful. This CDR3 is 13 amino acids long. Germline V gene data show CDR1 as SGHDN and CDR2 as FVKESK. CDR3: CASSQASGYEQYF. DNA of the CDR3: TGTGCCAGCAGCCAAGCGTCAGGCTACGAGCAGTACTTC.

This clone was seen just once. The chain joins TRBV5-1 to TRBJ2-7; tentative D call: TRBD1 (6 bases). The germline V gene encodes CDR1 SGHRS and CDR2 YFSETQ. The CDR3 runs to 12 residues. The ends were cut back, 7 bases at V and 1 base at J, with 9 bases in the middle. The CDR3 bases are TGCGCCAGCTCAGGGGAGTCCTACGAGCAGTACTTC. This sequence encodes CASSGESYEQYF.

This CDR3 reads CASSHTSGGNIQYF. CDR3 sequence (DNA): TGCGCCAGCAGCCACACTAGCGGGGGCAACATTCAGTACTTC. The chain recombines TRBV4-1 with TRBJ2-4; 11 nucleotides agree with TRBD2. The germline CDR1 and CDR2 sequences are MGHRA and YSYEKL. This CDR3 has 14 amino acids. J lost 7 bases, V lost 3 bases, and 2 bases had no gene match.

CDR3 protein: CASSIPVVGDEQFF. The CDR3, as DNA: TGTGCCAGTAGTATCCCCGTAGTAGGGGATGAGCAGTTCTTC. The chain joins TRBV19 to TRBJ2-1; D possibly corresponds to TRBD1 (5 bases). In germline, CDR1 is LNHDA, CDR2 SQIVND (reference sequence). Between the trimmed V and J ends, which lost 3 bases and 8 bases, there was a span of 14 bases. The CDR3 loop spans 14 amino acids.

CDR3 sequence: CASSRSYGQGSYEQYF. CDR3 coding DNA: TGTGCCAGCAGCCGCTCTTACGGACAGGGAAGCTACGAGCAGTACTTC. This chain links TRBV4-2 with TRBJ2-7, with 8 bases matching TRBD1. The germline V gene encodes CDR1 LGHNA and CDR2 YNFKEQ. This CDR3 is 16 amino acids long. Germline trimming cut 4 bases from V and 3 bases from J; bases unmatched to any gene: 11.

This clone has a single count. J is TRBJ2-3 and V is TRBV7-9; 12 positions match TRBD2. The germline V gene encodes CDR1 SEHNR and CDR2 FQNEAQ (reference sequence). J gave up 1 base and V 8 bases, and 7 bases lay outside the gene matches. This CDR3 comprises 16 residues. CDR3 nucleotide sequence: TGTGCCAGCGGTCCGACTAGCGGGAGTGGCACAGATACGCAGTATTTT. Encoded protein: CASGPTSGSGTDTQYF.

The V and J genes are TRBV5-8 and TRBJ1-5; D is possibly TRBD1 (5 bases). The CDR3 consists of 17 residues. Germline V gives CDR1 SGHTS, CDR2 YDEGEE. Trimming cost V 4 bases and J 0 bases, with 17 bases left between them. CDR3 region: CASSGGSIPHSNQPQHF. CDR3 nucleotides: TGTGCCAGCAGCGGGGGGAGTATCCCTCATAGCAATCAGCCCCAGCATTTT.